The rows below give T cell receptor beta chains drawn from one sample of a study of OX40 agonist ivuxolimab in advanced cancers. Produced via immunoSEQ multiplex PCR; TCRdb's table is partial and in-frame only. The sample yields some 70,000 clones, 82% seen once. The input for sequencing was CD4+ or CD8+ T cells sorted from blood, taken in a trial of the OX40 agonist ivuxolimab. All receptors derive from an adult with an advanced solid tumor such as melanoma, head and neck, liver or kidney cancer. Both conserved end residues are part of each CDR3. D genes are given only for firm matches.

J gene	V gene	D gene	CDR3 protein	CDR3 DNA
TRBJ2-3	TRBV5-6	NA	CASSLPSTDTQYF	TGTGCCAGCAGCTTACCGAGCACAGATACGCAGTATTTT
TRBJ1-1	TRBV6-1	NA	CASSEGSWGNTEAFF	TGTGCCAGCAGTGAAGGTAGCTGGGGGAACACTGAAGCTTTCTTT
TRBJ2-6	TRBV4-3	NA	CASSQDSRSGANVLTF	TGCGCCAGCAGCCAAGACTCGCGTTCTGGGGCCAACGTCCTGACTTTC
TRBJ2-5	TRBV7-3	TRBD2	CASSPTGTGGETQYF	TGTGCCAGCAGCCCAACCGGGACGGGGGGAGAGACCCAGTACTTC
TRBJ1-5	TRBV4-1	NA	CASSQDPRGSQPQHF	TGCGCCAGCAGCCAAGATCCCAGAGGGTCTCAGCCCCAGCATTTT
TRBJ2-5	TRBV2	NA	CASKVSGVGETQYF	TGTGCCAGCAAAGTTTCAGGGGTGGGAGAGACCCAGTACTTC
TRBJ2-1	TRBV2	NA	CASSQSPRPKLFF	TGTGCCAGCAGTCAATCGCCCAGGCCCAAGCTGTTCTTC
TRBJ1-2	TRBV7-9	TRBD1	CASSPTGTSGYTF	TGTGCCAGCAGCCCGACAGGGACGAGTGGCTACACCTTC
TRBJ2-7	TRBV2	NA	CASNGEPYEQYF	TGTGCCAGCAATGGGGAACCTTACGAGCAGTACTTC
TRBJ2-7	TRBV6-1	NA	CASQDGAPPYEQYF	TGTGCCAGCCAGGACGGGGCTCCCCCCTACGAGCAGTACTTC
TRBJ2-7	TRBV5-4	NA	CASSLEWEPAYEQYF	TGTGCCAGCAGCCTAGAGTGGGAGCCCGCCTACGAGCAGTACTTC
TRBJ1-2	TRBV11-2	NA	CASSLTFKGAMLF	TGTGCCAGCAGCTTAACTTTTAAGGGTGCTATGCTCTTC
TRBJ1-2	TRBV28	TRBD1	CASSLYARAGGGYTF	TGTGCCAGCAGTTTATATGCGAGGGCAGGGGGAGGCTACACCTTC